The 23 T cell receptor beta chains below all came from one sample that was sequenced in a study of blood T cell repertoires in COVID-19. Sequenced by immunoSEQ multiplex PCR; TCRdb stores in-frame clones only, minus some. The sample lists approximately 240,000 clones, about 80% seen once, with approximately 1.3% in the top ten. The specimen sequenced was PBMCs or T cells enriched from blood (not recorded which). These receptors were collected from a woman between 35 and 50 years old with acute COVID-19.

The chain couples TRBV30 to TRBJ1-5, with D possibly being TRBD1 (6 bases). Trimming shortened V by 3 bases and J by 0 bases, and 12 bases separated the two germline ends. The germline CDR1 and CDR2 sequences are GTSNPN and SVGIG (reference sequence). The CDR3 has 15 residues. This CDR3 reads CAWSRGQFSNQPQHF. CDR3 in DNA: TGTGCCTGGAGCCGAGGACAGTTTAGCAATCAGCCCCAGCATTTT.

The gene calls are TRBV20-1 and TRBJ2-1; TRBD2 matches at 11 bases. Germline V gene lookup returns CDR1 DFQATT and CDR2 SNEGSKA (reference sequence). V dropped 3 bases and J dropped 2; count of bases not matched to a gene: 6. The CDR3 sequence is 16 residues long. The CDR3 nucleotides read TGCAGTGCTAGTTCCGGGACTAGCGGAACCTACAATGAGCAGTTCTTC. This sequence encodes CSASSGTSGTYNEQFF.

CDR3 nucleotide sequence: TGTGCCAGCACCCCTCTTACTAGTTCCACAGATACGCAGTATTTT. Its translation: CASTPLTSSTDTQYF. The V call is TRBV9, the J call TRBJ2-3, with TRBD2 as a possible D gene (5 bases). CDR1 SGDLS and CDR2 YYNGEE come from the germline V gene. The CDR3 consists of 15 residues. Trimming shortened V by 6 bases and J by 2 bases, and 16 bases separated the two germline ends. Supplemented by reference TRBV9 and TRBJ2-3, the full variable domain reads DSGVTQTPKHLITATGQRVTLRCSPRSGDLSVYWYQQSLDQGLQFLIQYYNGEERAKGNILERFSAQQFPDLHSELNLSSLELGDSALYFCASTPLTSSTDTQYFGPGTRLTVL.

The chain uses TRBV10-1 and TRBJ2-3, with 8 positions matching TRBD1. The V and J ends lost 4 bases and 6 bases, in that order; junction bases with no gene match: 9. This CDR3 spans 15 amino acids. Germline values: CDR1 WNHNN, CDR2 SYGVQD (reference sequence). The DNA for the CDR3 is TGCGCCAGCAGTGGACAGGGGTTGCTAGGGGATACGCAGTATTTT. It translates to CASSGQGLLGDTQYF.

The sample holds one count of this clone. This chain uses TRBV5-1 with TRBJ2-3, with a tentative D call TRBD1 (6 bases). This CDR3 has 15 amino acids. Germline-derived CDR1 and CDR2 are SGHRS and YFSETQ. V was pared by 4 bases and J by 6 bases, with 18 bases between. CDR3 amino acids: CASSTRGGEGDTQYF. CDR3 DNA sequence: TGCGCCAGCAGCACGAGAGGGGGAGAGGGGGATACGCAGTATTTT.

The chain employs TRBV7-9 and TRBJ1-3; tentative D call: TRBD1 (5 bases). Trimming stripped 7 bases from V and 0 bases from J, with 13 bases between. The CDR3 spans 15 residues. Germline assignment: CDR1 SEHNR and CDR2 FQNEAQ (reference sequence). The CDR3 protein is CASTPPGGSGNTIYF. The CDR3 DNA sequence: TGTGCCAGCACCCCTCCGGGGGGCTCTGGAAACACCATATATTTT. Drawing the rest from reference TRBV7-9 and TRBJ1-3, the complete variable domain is DTGVSQNPRHKITKRGQNVTFRCDPISEHNRLYWYRQTLGQGPEFLTYFQNEAQLEKSRLLSDRFSAERPKGSFSTLEIQRTEQGDSAMYLCASTPPGGSGNTIYFGEGSWLTVV.

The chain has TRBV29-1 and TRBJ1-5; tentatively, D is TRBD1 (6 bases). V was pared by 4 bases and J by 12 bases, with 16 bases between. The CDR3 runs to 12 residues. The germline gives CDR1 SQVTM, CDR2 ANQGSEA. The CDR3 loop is CSVVGDKGGQHF. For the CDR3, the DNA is TGCAGCGTTGTAGGGGATAAAGGGGGCCAGCATTTT.

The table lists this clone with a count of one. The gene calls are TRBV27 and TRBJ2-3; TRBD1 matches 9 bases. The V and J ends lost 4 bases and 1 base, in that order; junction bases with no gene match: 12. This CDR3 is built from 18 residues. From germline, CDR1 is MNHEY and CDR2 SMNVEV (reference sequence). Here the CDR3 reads CASSSGQGIGVGTDTQYF. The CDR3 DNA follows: TGTGCCAGCAGTTCGGGACAGGGAATCGGAGTAGGCACAGATACGCAGTATTTT.

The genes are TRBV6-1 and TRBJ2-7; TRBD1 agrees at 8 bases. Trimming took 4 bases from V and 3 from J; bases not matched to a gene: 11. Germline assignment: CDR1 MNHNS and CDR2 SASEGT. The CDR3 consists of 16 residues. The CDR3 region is CASSGGLGQGGYEQYF. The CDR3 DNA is TGTGCCAGCAGTGGGGGTCTCGGACAGGGAGGCTACGAGCAGTACTTC.

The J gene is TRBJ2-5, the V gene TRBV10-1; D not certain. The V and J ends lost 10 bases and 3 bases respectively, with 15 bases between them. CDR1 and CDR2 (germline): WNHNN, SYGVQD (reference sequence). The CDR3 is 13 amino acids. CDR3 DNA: TGCGCCACCTCAAAAGGAGTAGAAGAGACCCAGTACTTC. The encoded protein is CATSKGVEETQYF.

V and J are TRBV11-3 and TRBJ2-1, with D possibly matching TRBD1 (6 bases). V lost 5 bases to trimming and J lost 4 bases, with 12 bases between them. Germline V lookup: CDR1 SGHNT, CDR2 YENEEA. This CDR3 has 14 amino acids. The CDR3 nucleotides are TGTGCCAGCAGCGCCCGGACAGATTACAATGAGCAGTTCTTC. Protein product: CASSARTDYNEQFF.

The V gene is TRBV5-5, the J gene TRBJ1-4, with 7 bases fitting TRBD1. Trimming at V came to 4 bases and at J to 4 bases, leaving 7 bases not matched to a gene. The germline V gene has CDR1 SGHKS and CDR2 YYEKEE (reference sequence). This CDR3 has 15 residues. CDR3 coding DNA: TGTGCCAGCAGCGTGGGGACAGCCAATAATGAAAAACTGTTTTTT. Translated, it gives CASSVGTANNEKLFF.

The CDR3 loop is CASSYSWDRFTYSNQPQHF. The CDR3 nucleotides read TGCGCCAGCAGTTATTCGTGGGACAGGTTCACTTATAGCAATCAGCCCCAGCATTTT. The genes are TRBV4-1 and TRBJ1-5, with 8 nucleotides matching TRBD1. Germline CDR1 reads MGHRA; CDR2 reads YSYEKL. V shed 6 bases, J shed 0 bases, and the junction held 16 bases outside the gene matches. The length of the CDR3 is 19 residues.

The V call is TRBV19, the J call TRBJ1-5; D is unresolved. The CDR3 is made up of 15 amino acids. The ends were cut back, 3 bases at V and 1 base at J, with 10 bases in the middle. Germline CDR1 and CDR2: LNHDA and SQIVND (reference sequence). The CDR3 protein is CASSISRESNQPQHF. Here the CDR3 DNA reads TGTGCCAGTAGTATTAGCCGGGAGAGCAATCAGCCCCAGCATTTT.

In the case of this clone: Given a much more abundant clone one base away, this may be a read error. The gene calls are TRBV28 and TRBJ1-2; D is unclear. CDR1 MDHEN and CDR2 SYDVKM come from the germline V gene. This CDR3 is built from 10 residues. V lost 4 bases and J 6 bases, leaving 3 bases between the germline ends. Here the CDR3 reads CASSSNGYTF. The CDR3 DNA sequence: TGTGCCAGCAGTTCCAATGGCTACACCTTC.

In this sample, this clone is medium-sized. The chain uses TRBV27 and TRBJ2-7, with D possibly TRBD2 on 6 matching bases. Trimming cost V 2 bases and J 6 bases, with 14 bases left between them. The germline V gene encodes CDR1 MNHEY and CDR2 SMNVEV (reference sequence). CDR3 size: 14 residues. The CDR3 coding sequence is TGTGCCAGCAGTTTACTTCTGAGCGGGTCCGAGCAGTACTTC. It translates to CASSLLLSGSEQYF.

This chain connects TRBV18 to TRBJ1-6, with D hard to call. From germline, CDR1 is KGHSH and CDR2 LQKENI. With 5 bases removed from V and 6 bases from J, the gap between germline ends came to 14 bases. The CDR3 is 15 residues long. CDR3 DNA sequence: TGTGCCAGCTCAAACCGGTTATTTGGTAATTCACCCCTCCACTTT. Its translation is CASSNRLFGNSPLHF.

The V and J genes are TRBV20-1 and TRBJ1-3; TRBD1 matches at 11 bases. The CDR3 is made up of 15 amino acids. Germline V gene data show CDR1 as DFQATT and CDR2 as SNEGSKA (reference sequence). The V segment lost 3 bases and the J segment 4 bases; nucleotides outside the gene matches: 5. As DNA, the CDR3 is TGCAGTGCTAGTCCGGACAGGGGGCAAGGAAACACCATATATTTT. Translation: CSASPDRGQGNTIYF.

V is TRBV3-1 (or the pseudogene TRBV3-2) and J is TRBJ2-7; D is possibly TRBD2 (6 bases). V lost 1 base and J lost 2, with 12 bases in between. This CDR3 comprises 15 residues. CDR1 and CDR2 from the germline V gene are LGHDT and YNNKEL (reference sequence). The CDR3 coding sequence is TGTGCCAGCAGCCAAGGTAGGAGGGTCACCTACGAGCAGTACTTC. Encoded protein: CASSQGRRVTYEQYF.

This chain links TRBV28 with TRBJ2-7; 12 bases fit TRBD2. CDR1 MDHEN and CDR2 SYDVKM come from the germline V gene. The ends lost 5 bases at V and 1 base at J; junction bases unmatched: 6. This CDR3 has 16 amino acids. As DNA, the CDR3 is TGTGCCAGCAGTCCCGGGACTAGCGGGTTTTCCTACGAGCAGTACTTC. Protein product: CASSPGTSGFSYEQYF.

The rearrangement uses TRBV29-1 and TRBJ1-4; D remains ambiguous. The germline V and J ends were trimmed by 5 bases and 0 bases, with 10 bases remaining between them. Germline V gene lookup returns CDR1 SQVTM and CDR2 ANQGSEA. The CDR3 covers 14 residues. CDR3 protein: CSVISVATNEKLFF. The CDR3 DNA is TGCAGCGTTATCTCGGTCGCAACTAATGAAAAACTGTTTTTT.

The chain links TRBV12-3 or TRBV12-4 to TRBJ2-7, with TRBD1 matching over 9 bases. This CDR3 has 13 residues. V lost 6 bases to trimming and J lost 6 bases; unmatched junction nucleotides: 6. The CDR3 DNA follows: TGTGCCAGCAGGAGGGGACAGGGCGGCGAGCAGTACTTC. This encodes CASRRGQGGEQYF.

CDR3: CASRLGTEYNSPLHF. DNA of the CDR3: TGCGCCAGCAGACTCGGGACAGAATATAATTCACCCCTCCACTTT. This chain connects TRBV4-1 to TRBJ1-6; 7 bases match TRBD1. The CDR3 is 15 amino acids. The germline V gene encodes CDR1 MGHRA and CDR2 YSYEKL. The V and J ends lost 6 bases and 4 bases, in that order; junction bases with no gene match: 6.